This T cell receptor (beta chain) was sequenced during a study of OX40 agonist ivuxolimab in advanced cancers. The length of the CDR3 is 14 residues. V lost 3 bases, J lost 4 bases, and 12 bases lay in between. Germline V lookup: CDR1 MNHNS, CDR2 SASEGT. Data came from immunoSEQ multiplex PCR; TCRdb stores just in-frame clones and leaves some out. The sample yields roughly 80,000 clones, around 87% seen once. Remarks on this clone: The target antigen is unknown.

Study-wide points: A proportion of nonresponders additionally exhibited low normalized T-cell clonal expansion.

This clonotype originated in an adult with an advanced solid tumor such as melanoma, head and neck, liver or kidney cancer. This specimen was CD4+ or CD8+ T cells sorted from blood, taken in a trial of the OX40 agonist ivuxolimab. The V and J genes are TRBV6-1 and TRBJ1-1; possibly TRBD1 for D (6 bases). The CDR3 DNA is TGTGCCAGCAGTGAGGGCCAGGGGATCACTGAAGCTTTCTTT. It codes for CASSEGQGITEAFF.